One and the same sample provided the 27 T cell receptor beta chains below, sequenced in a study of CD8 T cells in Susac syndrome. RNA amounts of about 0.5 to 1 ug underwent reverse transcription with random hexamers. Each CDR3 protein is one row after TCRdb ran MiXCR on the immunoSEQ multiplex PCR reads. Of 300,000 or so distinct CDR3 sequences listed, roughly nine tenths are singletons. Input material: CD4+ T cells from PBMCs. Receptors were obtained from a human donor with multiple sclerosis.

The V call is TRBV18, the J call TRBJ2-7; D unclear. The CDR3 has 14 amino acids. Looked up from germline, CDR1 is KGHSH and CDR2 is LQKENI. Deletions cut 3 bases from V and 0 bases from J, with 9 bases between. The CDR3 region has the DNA TGTGCCAGCTCACCCCTGCCGGGCTCCTACGAGCAGTACTTC. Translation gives CASSPLPGSYEQYF.

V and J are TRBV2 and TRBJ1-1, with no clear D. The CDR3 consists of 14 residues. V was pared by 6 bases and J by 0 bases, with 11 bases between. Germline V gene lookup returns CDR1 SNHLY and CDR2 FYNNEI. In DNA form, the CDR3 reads TGTGCCAGCAGCCTACTAACACTGAACACTGAAGCTTTCTTT. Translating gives CASSLLTLNTEAFF.

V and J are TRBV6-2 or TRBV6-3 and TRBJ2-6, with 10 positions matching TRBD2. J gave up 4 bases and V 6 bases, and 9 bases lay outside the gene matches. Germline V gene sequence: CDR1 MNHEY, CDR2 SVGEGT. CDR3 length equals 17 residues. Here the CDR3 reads CASSRTSGRAGANVLTF. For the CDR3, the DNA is TGTGCCAGCAGCCGGACTAGCGGAAGAGCAGGGGCCAACGTCCTGACTTTC.

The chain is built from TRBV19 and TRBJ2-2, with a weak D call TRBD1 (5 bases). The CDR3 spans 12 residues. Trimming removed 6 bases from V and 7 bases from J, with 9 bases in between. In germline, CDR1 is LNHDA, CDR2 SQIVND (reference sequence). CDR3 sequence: CASRQQGGELFF. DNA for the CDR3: TGTGCCAGTAGGCAGCAGGGCGGGGAGCTGTTTTTT.

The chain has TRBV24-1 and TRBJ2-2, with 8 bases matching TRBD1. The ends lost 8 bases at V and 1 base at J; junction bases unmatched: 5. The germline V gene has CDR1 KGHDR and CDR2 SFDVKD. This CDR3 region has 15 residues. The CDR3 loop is CATNRDRKNTGELFF. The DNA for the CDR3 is TGTGCCACCAACAGGGACAGGAAGAACACCGGGGAGCTGTTTTTT.

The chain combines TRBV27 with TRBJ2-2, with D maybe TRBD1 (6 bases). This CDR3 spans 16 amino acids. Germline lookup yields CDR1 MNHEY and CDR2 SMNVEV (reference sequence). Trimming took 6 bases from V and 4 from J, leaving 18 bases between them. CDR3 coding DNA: TGTGCCAGCAGCCCAGGCCGGGACATAATCACCGGGGAGCTGTTTTTT. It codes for CASSPGRDIITGELFF.

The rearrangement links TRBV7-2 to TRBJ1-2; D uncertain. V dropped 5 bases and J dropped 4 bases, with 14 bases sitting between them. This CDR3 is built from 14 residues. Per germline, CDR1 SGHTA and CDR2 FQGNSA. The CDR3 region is CASSPERVAYGYTF. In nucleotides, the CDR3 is TGTGCCAGCAGCCCCGAGCGGGTGGCCTATGGCTACACCTTC.

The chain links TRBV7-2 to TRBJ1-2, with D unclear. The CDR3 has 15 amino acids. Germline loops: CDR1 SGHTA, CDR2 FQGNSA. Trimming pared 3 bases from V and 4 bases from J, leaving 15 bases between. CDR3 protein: CASSLVRRSAYGYTF. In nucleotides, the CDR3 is TGTGCCAGCAGCTTGGTCAGGCGCTCCGCCTATGGCTACACCTTC.

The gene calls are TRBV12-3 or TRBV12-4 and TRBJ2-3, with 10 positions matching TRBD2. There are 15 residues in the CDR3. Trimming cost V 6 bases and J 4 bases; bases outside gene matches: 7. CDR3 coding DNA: TGTGCCAGCAGGGGGACTAGCGCCTTCGCAGATACGCAGTATTTT. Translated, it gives CASRGTSAFADTQYF.

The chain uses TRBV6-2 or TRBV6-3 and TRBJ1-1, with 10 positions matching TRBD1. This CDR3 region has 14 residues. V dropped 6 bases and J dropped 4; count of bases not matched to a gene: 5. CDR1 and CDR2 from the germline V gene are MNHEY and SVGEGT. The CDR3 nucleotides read TGTGCCAGCAGCTGGGACAGGGGAGGCACTGAAGCTTTCTTT. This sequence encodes CASSWDRGGTEAFF.

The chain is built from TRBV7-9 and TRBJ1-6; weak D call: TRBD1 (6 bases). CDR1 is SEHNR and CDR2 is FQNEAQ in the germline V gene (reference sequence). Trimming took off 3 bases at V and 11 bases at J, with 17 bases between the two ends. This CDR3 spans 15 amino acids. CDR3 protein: CASSLGRGGFTPLHF. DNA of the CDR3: TGTGCCAGCAGCTTGGGGAGGGGGGGATTTACACCCCTCCACTTT. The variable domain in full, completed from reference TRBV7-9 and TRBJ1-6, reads DTGVSQNPRHKITKRGQNVTFRCDPISEHNRLYWYRQTLGQGPEFLTYFQNEAQLEKSRLLSDRFSAERPKGSFSTLEIQRTEQGDSAMYLCASSLGRGGFTPLHFGNGTRLTVT.

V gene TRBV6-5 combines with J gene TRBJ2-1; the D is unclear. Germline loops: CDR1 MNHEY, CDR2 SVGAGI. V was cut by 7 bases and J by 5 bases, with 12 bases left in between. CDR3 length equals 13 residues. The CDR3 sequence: CASNHRRDNEQFF. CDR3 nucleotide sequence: TGTGCCAGCAATCATCGACGGGACAATGAGCAGTTCTTC.

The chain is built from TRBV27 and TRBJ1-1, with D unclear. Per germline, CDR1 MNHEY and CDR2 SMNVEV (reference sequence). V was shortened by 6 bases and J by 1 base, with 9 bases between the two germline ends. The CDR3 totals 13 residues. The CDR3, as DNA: TGTGCCAGCAGGCCCGAGGGGAACACTGAAGCTTTCTTT. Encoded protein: CASRPEGNTEAFF.

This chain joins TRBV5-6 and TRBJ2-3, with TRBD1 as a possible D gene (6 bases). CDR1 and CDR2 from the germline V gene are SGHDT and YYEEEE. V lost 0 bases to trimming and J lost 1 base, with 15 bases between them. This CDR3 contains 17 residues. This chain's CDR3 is CASSLGRTASRTDTQYF. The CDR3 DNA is TGTGCCAGCAGCTTGGGCAGGACAGCCTCCCGCACAGATACGCAGTATTTT.

CDR3 coding DNA: TGTGCCAGCAGTTTATCGAGGTCCAACATTGAGCAGTTCTTC. Protein sequence: CASSLSRSNIEQFF. The chain combines TRBV27 with TRBJ2-1; no definite D call. V dropped 0 bases and J dropped 9 bases, with 12 bases sitting between them. This CDR3 is 14 amino acids long. The germline CDR1 and CDR2 sequences are MNHEY and SMNVEV (reference sequence).

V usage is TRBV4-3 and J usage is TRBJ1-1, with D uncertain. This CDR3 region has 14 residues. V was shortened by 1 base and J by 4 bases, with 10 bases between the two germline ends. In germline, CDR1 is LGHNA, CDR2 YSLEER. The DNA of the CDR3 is TGCGCCAGCAGCCAAGCCGCGGTTGGCACTGAAGCTTTCTTT. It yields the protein CASSQAAVGTEAFF.

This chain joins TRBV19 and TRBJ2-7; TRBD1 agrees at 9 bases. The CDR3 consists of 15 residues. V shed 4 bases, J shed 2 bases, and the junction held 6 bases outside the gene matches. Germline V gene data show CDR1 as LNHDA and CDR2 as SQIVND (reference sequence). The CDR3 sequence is CASSKPGQGPYEQYF. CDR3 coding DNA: TGTGCCAGTAGTAAGCCGGGACAGGGCCCCTACGAGCAGTACTTC.

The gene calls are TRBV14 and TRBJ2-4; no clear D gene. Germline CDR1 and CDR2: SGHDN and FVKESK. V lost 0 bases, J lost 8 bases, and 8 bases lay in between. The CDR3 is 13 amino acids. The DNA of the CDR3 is TGTGCCAGCAGCCAAGATCACGGGCACATTCAGTACTTC. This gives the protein CASSQDHGHIQYF.

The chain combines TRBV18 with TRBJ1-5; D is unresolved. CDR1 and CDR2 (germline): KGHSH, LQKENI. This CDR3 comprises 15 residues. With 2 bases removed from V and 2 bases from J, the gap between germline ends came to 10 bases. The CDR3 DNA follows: TGTGCCAGCTCACCATACGATGGGGGCAATCAGCCCCAGCATTTT. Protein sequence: CASSPYDGGNQPQHF. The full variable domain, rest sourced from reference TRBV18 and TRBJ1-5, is NAGVMQNPRHLVRRRGQEARLRCSPMKGHSHVYWYRQLPEEGLKFMVYLQKENIIDESGMPKERFSAEFPKEGPSILRIQQVVRGDSAAYFCASSPYDGGNQPQHFGDGTRLSIL.

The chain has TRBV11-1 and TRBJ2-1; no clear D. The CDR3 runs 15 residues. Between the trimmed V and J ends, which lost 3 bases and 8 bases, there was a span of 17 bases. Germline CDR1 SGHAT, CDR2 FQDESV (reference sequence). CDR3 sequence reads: CASSFLDLSSHEQFF. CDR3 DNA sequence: TGTGCCAGCAGCTTCCTTGATCTGAGTTCCCATGAGCAGTTCTTC.

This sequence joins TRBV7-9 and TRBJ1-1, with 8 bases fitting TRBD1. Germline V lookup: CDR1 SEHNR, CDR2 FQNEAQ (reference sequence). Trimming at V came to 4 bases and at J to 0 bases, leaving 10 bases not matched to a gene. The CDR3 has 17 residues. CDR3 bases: TGTGCCAGCAGCTCTAGGACAGGGTTGAACATGAACACTGAAGCTTTCTTT. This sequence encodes CASSSRTGLNMNTEAFF.

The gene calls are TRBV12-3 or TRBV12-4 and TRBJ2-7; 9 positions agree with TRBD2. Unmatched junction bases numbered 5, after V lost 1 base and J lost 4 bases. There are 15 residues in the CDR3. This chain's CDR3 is CASSLGGTSLYEQYF. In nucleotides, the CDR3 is TGTGCCAGCAGTTTAGGTGGGACTAGCTTATACGAGCAGTACTTC.

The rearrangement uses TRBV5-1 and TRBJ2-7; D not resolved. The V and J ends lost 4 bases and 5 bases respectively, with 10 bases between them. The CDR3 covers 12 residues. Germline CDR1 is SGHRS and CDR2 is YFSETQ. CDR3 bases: TGCGCCAGCAGCCCCTCGTTTGACGAGCAGTACTTC. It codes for CASSPSFDEQYF.

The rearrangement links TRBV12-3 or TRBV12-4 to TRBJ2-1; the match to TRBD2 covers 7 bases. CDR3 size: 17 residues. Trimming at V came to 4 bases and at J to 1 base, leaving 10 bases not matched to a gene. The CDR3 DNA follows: TGTGCCAGCAGTTCACCCCTAACGGGAGGTTCCTACAATGAGCAGTTCTTC. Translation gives CASSSPLTGGSYNEQFF.

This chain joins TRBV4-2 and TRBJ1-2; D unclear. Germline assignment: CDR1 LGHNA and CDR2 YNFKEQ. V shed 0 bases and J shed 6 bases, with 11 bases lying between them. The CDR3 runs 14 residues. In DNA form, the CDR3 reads TGTGCCAGCAGCCAAGATATCAGGTCTGATGGCTACACCTTC. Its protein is CASSQDIRSDGYTF.

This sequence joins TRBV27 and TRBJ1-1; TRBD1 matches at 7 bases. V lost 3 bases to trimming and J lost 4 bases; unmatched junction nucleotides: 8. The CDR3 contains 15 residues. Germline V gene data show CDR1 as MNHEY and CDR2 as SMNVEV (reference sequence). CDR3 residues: CASSFGDSRSTEAFF. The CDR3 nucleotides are TGTGCCAGCAGTTTTGGGGACAGCCGCAGCACTGAAGCTTTCTTT.

CDR3 sequence (DNA): TGTGCCAGCAGCGTAGGATTGGGGGCTGGCTATGGCTACACCTTC. This encodes CASSVGLGAGYGYTF. This chain joins TRBV9 and TRBJ1-2; D might be TRBD1 (6 bases). The CDR3 has 15 residues. Per the germline V gene, CDR1 is SGDLS and CDR2 is YYNGEE. V was clipped by 0 bases and J by 4 bases, with 13 bases between them.